The rows below give T cell receptor beta chains drawn from one sample of a study of blood T cell repertoires in COVID-19. This table comes from immunoSEQ multiplex PCR, and its TCRdb copy is limited to in-frame clones, with some not included. The sample records about 270,000 clones, roughly 90% being singletons. Sequencing was carried out using PBMCs or T cells enriched from blood (not recorded which). The receptor set was obtained from a woman aged 60 to 75 who had recovered from COVID-19. Each CDR3 is given with its conserved first and last residue. D genes are given only for firm matches. Not all rows give a size; the values are once, few, many and, for expanded clones, a class.

NA | TRBJ2-2 | TRBV6-5 | NA | CASMLITGELFF | TGTGCCAGCATGTTAATAACCGGGGAGCTGTTTTTT
NA | TRBJ2-4 | TRBV2 | NA | CASSEGAGSRAKNIQYF | TGTGCCAGCAGTGAAGGGGCGGGTAGCAGAGCCAAAAACATTCAGTACTTC
NA | TRBJ2-2 | TRBV5-8 | NA | CASSLPGTPNTGELFF | TGTGCCAGCAGCCTCCCCGGGACACCGAACACCGGGGAGCTGTTTTTT
NA | TRBJ1-2 | TRBV29-1 | once | CSVPTINYGYTF | TGCAGCGTGCCTACGATTAACTATGGCTACACCTTC
NA | TRBJ2-7 | TRBV10-1 | few | CASSESRRGLLEQYF | TGCGCCAGCAGTGAGTCGAGGAGGGGGCTCCTCGAGCAGTACTTC
NA | TRBJ1-5 | TRBV5-1 | NA | CASSQGGGIDEPQHF | TGCGCCAGCAGCCAGGGCGGGGGGATTGATGAGCCCCAGCATTTT
NA | TRBJ1-2 | TRBV11-2 | NA | CASNQLGSYGYTF | TGTGCCAGCAACCAGTTAGGGAGTTATGGCTACACCTTC
NA | TRBJ1-4 | TRBV5-1 | NA | CASSGEVPNEKLFF | TGCGCCAGCAGTGGGGAGGTACCTAATGAAAAACTGTTTTTT
TRBD2 | TRBJ2-3 | TRBV5-4 | NA | CASSSTSGGADTQYF | TGTGCCAGCAGCTCCACTAGCGGGGGGGCAGATACGCAGTATTTT
TRBD2 | TRBJ2-1 | TRBV9 | NA | CASSADASGGLGEQFF | TGTGCCAGCAGCGCCGATGCTAGCGGGGGGTTGGGTGAGCAGTTCTTC
TRBD1 | TRBJ2-2 | TRBV27 | NA | CASSLSGQGDTGELFF | TGTGCCAGCAGTTTATCGGGACAGGGCGACACCGGGGAGCTGTTTTTT
NA | TRBJ1-5 | TRBV27 | NA | CASSTKGQSNQPQHF | TGTGCCAGCAGTACCAAAGGACAGAGCAATCAGCCCCAGCATTTT
TRBD1 | TRBJ1-4 | TRBV7-9 | NA | CASSGQDRSSEKLFF | TGTGCCAGCAGCGGACAGGACAGGTCGAGTGAAAAACTGTTTTTT
TRBD2 | TRBJ2-5 | TRBV28 | NA | CATKEGLVEETQYF | TGTGCCACCAAGGAGGGACTAGTGGAGGAGACCCAGTACTTC
NA | TRBJ2-5 | TRBV28 | NA | CASSLRTRPPETQYF | TGTGCCAGCAGTCTTCGGACTCGGCCCCCAGAGACCCAGTACTTC
NA | TRBJ2-7 | TRBV5-4 | NA | CASSLQGGEQYF | TGTGCCAGCAGCTTGCAGGGGGGCGAGCAGTACTTC
TRBD1 | TRBJ2-2 | TRBV9 | NA | CASSTGDRESAGELFF | TGTGCCAGCAGCACCGGGGACAGGGAATCCGCCGGGGAGCTGTTTTTT
NA | TRBJ2-5 | TRBV4-1 | NA | CASSQPTGLEETQYF | TGCGCCAGCAGCCAACCTACGGGACTCGAAGAGACCCAGTACTTC
NA | TRBJ1-6 | TRBV3-1/TRBV3-2 | NA | CASSLDNRNSPLHF | TGTGCCAGCAGCCTGGACAATCGCAATTCACCCCTCCACTTT
TRBD1 | TRBJ2-6 | TRBV29-1 | NA | CSVEDRERGANVLTF | TGCAGCGTTGAGGACAGGGAGAGAGGGGCCAACGTCCTGACTTTC
NA | TRBJ2-5 | TRBV5-1 | NA | CASSYGPQETQYF | TGCGCCAGCAGCTACGGTCCGCAAGAGACCCAGTACTTC
NA | TRBJ2-2 | TRBV5-1 | NA | CASSLNKNTGELFF | TGCGCCAGCAGCTTGAACAAGAACACCGGGGAGCTGTTTTTT
NA | TRBJ1-4 | TRBV18 | NA | CASSPIRETNEKLFF | TGTGCCAGCTCACCAATCCGGGAAACTAATGAAAAACTGTTTTTT
NA | TRBJ1-5 | TRBV2 | NA | CASSNLDGAGNQPQHF | TGTGCCAGCAGTAACTTAGACGGCGCGGGTAATCAGCCCCAGCATTTT
NA | TRBJ2-5 | TRBV5-1 | NA | CASSLRSEETQYF | TGCGCCAGCAGCTTGCGGTCGGAAGAGACCCAGTACTTC
NA | TRBJ1-2 | TRBV27 | NA | CASSLSEAGLHGYTF | TGTGCCAGCAGTTTATCAGAAGCAGGTTTACATGGCTACACCTTC
NA | TRBJ1-1 | TRBV30 | NA | CAWKLNSGGNTEAFF | TGTGCCTGGAAACTGAACAGCGGCGGGAACACTGAAGCTTTCTTT
NA | TRBJ2-7 | TRBV27 | NA | CAIPRMVARTYEQYF | TGTGCCATTCCCCGAATGGTAGCGCGTACCTACGAGCAGTACTTC
TRBD2 | TRBJ2-1 | TRBV15 | NA | CATSRTATSGYSYNEQFF | TGTGCCACCAGCAGAACGGCTACTAGCGGTTATTCCTACAATGAGCAGTTCTTC
TRBD2 | TRBJ2-3 | TRBV2 | NA | CASSELAGGFNVDTQYF | TGTGCCAGCAGTGAACTAGCGGGGGGGTTTAATGTGGATACGCAGTATTTT
NA | TRBJ1-6 | TRBV19 | NA | CASSWAGADSPLHF | TGTGCCAGTAGTTGGGCAGGGGCAGATTCACCCCTCCACTTT
TRBD1 | TRBJ2-7 | TRBV6-1 | once | CASSELTGVFPYEQYF | TGTGCCAGCAGTGAACTAACAGGGGTTTTTCCCTACGAGCAGTACTTC
TRBD1 | TRBJ2-5 | TRBV30 | NA | CAWSPRGGLETQYF | TGTGCCTGGAGTCCCCGAGGGGGCCTGGAGACCCAGTACTTC
NA | TRBJ2-3 | TRBV3-1/TRBV3-2 | NA | CASTTGLRDTQYF | TGTGCCAGCACTACAGGGTTGAGAGATACGCAGTATTTT
TRBD2 | TRBJ2-1 | TRBV5-4 | NA | CASSLGLAGGGDEQFF | TGTGCCAGCAGCTTGGGGCTAGCGGGAGGGGGCGATGAGCAGTTCTTC
TRBD1 | TRBJ1-6 | TRBV9 | once | CASSAQGVAYNSPLHF | TGTGCCAGCAGCGCCCAGGGGGTGGCCTATAATTCACCCCTCCACTTT
TRBD2 | TRBJ2-7 | TRBV25-1 | once | CASISTRGGIYEQYF | TGTGCCAGCATATCAACCCGCGGGGGGATCTACGAGCAGTACTTC
TRBD1 | TRBJ1-6 | TRBV7-9 | NA | CASSPTGENSPLHF | TGTGCCAGCAGCCCAACAGGGGAGAATTCACCCCTCCACTTT
NA | TRBJ1-3 | TRBV2 | NA | CASRPRGPGNTIYF | TGTGCCAGCAGGCCCAGGGGTCCTGGAAACACCATATATTTT
NA | TRBJ1-2 | TRBV27 | NA | CASRLFPGGGGYTF | TGTGCCAGCAGACTCTTCCCGGGGGGCGGCGGCTACACCTTC
NA | TRBJ1-4 | TRBV5-1 | NA | CASSLQGSNEKLFF | TGCGCCAGCAGCTTACAGGGAAGTAACGAAAAACTGTTTTTT
NA | TRBJ2-5 | TRBV24-1 | NA | CATSVRGETQYF | TGTGCCACCAGTGTAAGGGGAGAGACCCAGTACTTC
NA | TRBJ1-2 | TRBV28 | NA | CASMPPANYGYTF | TGTGCCAGCATGCCCCCGGCTAACTATGGCTACACCTTC
TRBD1 | TRBJ1-2 | TRBV5-6 | NA | CASSTGTGNGYTF | TGTGCCAGCAGCACCGGGACAGGGAATGGCTACACCTTC
TRBD1 | TRBJ1-1 | TRBV11-3 | NA | CASNTGGTEAFF | TGTGCCAGCAATACAGGGGGCACTGAAGCTTTCTTT
TRBD2 | TRBJ2-7 | TRBV7-9 | NA | CASSQRAGGTYEQYF | TGTGCCAGCAGCCAACGGGCGGGAGGCACCTACGAGCAGTACTTC
TRBD2 | TRBJ2-5 | TRBV24-1 | NA | CATSELMAGVRETQYF | TGTGCCACCAGTGAATTGATGGCGGGGGTAAGAGAGACCCAGTACTTC
NA | TRBJ1-2 | TRBV10-1 | NA | CASSDNRRYGYTF | TGCGCCAGCAGTGATAACAGGCGGTATGGCTACACCTTC
TRBD1 | TRBJ1-2 | TRBV9 | NA | CASSALTTGMGDGYTF | TGTGCCAGCAGCGCTCTCACGACAGGGATGGGAGATGGCTACACCTTC
TRBD1 | TRBJ2-1 | TRBV7-9 | NA | CASSPGQGASNEQFF | TGTGCCAGCAGCCCCGGACAGGGGGCGTCAAATGAGCAGTTCTTC
TRBD1 | TRBJ2-1 | TRBV29-1 | NA | CSVRQGVEQFF | TGCAGCGTGCGACAGGGGGTTGAGCAGTTCTTC
TRBD1 | TRBJ1-2 | TRBV2 | NA | CASSPDRTYGYTF | TGTGCCAGCAGTCCGGACAGGACCTATGGCTACACCTTC
NA | TRBJ2-5 | TRBV2 | NA | CASRGVGGEETQYF | TGTGCCAGTAGAGGCGTCGGGGGTGAAGAGACCCAGTACTTC
TRBD2 | TRBJ2-1 | TRBV4-2 | NA | CASSQVPAGRTNEQFF | TGTGCCAGCAGCCAAGTCCCAGCGGGACGGACCAATGAGCAGTTCTTC
NA | TRBJ2-5 | TRBV9 | once | CASSSQQGFGETQYF | TGTGCCAGCAGCTCCCAACAGGGATTCGGGGAGACCCAGTACTTC